Listed below are T cell receptor beta chains from one sample, sequenced in a study of T cells in Graves' hyperthyroidism and ophthalmopathy. Using its own MiXCR run on the multiplex PCR reads, TCRdb lists one record per CDR3 protein. The data hold about 350,000 distinct CDR3 sequences, with approximately 14% observed a single time. Specimen: blood. The receptors were sampled from a woman in her 30s with Graves' hyperthyroidism. Each CDR3 is given with its conserved first and last residue. The D gene is left open where the match is weak. Clone size, where shown, is once, few, many, or a class for clones that have expanded.

DNA: TGCGCCAGCAGCTTGGGTGACAGGGCTGAGACCCAGTACTTC; CDR3: CASSLGDRAETQYF; D: TRBD1; J: TRBJ2-5; size: .; V: TRBV5-1
DNA: TGTGCCAGTAAAGCTAGGCCCAGGACAGATACGCAGTATTTT; CDR3: CASKARPRTDTQYF; D: .; J: TRBJ2-3; size: many; V: TRBV19
DNA: TGTGCCAGCAGAGTGTCTGATAGCACAGATACGCAGTATTTT; CDR3: CASRVSDSTDTQYF; D: .; J: TRBJ2-3; size: .; V: TRBV12-3/TRBV12-4
DNA: TGTGCCAGCAGCGTGGGAGGGGTGAACACCGGGGAGCTGTTTTTT; CDR3: CASSVGGVNTGELFF; D: TRBD2; J: TRBJ2-2; size: .; V: TRBV5-4
DNA: TGCAGTGCTAGAGGTGGGACCGAGGGAGGCGATGAGCAGTTCTTC; CDR3: CSARGGTEGGDEQFF; D: .; J: TRBJ2-1; size: few; V: TRBV20-1
DNA: TGTGCCAGCAGTTTTAAGGTGAATGGCTACACCTTC; CDR3: CASSFKVNGYTF; D: .; J: TRBJ1-2; size: many; V: TRBV28
DNA: TGTGCCAGCAGCGCCTTAGCGGGAGGGCCGGGCGAGCAGTACTTC; CDR3: CASSALAGGPGEQYF; D: TRBD2; J: TRBJ2-7; size: many; V: TRBV6-1
DNA: TGTGCCAGCAGCCCCATTGGATATTCGGCTGAAGCTTTCTTT; CDR3: CASSPIGYSAEAFF; D: .; J: TRBJ1-1; size: .; V: TRBV12-3/TRBV12-4
DNA: TGTGCCAGCACCCTCGCGGCGGGCACTGAAGCTTTCTTT; CDR3: CASTLAAGTEAFF; D: .; J: TRBJ1-1; size: .; V: TRBV27
DNA: TGTGCCAGCAGCCGGACAGAAGGAAATGAAAAACTGTTTTTT; CDR3: CASSRTEGNEKLFF; D: .; J: TRBJ1-4; size: few; V: TRBV6-1
DNA: TGTGCCAGCGGAAAGGTTATAGTGGCAGATACGCAGTATTTT; CDR3: CASGKVIVADTQYF; D: .; J: TRBJ2-3; size: many; V: TRBV28
DNA: TGTGCCAGCAGACCAAGACAGGGCCTTTATAGCAATCAGCCCCAGCATTTT; CDR3: CASRPRQGLYSNQPQHF; D: TRBD1; J: TRBJ1-5; size: few; V: TRBV2
DNA: TGCAGCCCCCGTGGGACGGTCAAGGATACGCAGTATTTT; CDR3: CSPRGTVKDTQYF; D: .; J: TRBJ2-3; size: many; V: TRBV29-1
DNA: TGTGCCAGCAGTGAGGCCTATATAGTCAATGAGCAGTTCTTC; CDR3: CASSEAYIVNEQFF; D: .; J: TRBJ2-1; size: many; V: TRBV2
DNA: TGTGCCAGCAGCGTCACAGGGGCGAACACCGGGGAGCTGTTTTTT; CDR3: CASSVTGANTGELFF; D: TRBD1; J: TRBJ2-2; size: many; V: TRBV11-2
DNA: TGTGCCAGCAGCATGGGGGGGGGCTCCTACGAGCAGTACTTC; CDR3: CASSMGGGSYEQYF; D: TRBD2; J: TRBJ2-7; size: many; V: TRBV7-2
DNA: TGTGCCAGCAGGAGGTTGAGTTCCTACGAGCAGTACTTC; CDR3: CASRRLSSYEQYF; D: .; J: TRBJ2-7; size: many; V: TRBV2
DNA: TGTGCCAGCTCACCAATGGGACAGGAAAGCTACGAGCAGTACTTC; CDR3: CASSPMGQESYEQYF; D: TRBD1; J: TRBJ2-7; size: few; V: TRBV18
DNA: TGTGCCAGTAGTATAGATTTAGGACGCCGAAATGAGCAGTTCTTC; CDR3: CASSIDLGRRNEQFF; D: .; J: TRBJ2-1; size: few; V: TRBV19
DNA: TGCGCCAGCAGCTTGGTCGACAGGTCGAGGGAGCAGTACTTC; CDR3: CASSLVDRSREQYF; D: .; J: TRBJ2-7; size: many; V: TRBV5-1
DNA: TGTGCCAGCAGTCCCTTGAGGGCAGGCTCCTACAATGAGCAGTTCTTC; CDR3: CASSPLRAGSYNEQFF; D: .; J: TRBJ2-1; size: few; V: TRBV27
DNA: TGTGCCAGCTCACCTCAGAACTCTGGGGCCAACGTCCTGACTTTC; CDR3: CASSPQNSGANVLTF; D: .; J: TRBJ2-6; size: .; V: TRBV18
DNA: TGCAGTGTTACGGGGGATGAGACCCAGTACTTC; CDR3: CSVTGDETQYF; D: .; J: TRBJ2-5; size: few; V: TRBV20-1
DNA: TGTGCCAGCAGTCCGTCGGGACAGGGGAATTCTGAGCAGTTCTTC; CDR3: CASSPSGQGNSEQFF; D: TRBD1; J: TRBJ2-1; size: many; V: TRBV28
DNA: TGTGCCAGCAGACCGGAACCGGGGGCTGGGAATGAGCAGTTCTTC; CDR3: CASRPEPGAGNEQFF; D: .; J: TRBJ2-1; size: many; V: TRBV7-3
DNA: TGTGCCAGCAGCTTGCCGGAAGCTAACTATGGCTACACCTTC; CDR3: CASSLPEANYGYTF; D: .; J: TRBJ1-2; size: .; V: TRBV7-9